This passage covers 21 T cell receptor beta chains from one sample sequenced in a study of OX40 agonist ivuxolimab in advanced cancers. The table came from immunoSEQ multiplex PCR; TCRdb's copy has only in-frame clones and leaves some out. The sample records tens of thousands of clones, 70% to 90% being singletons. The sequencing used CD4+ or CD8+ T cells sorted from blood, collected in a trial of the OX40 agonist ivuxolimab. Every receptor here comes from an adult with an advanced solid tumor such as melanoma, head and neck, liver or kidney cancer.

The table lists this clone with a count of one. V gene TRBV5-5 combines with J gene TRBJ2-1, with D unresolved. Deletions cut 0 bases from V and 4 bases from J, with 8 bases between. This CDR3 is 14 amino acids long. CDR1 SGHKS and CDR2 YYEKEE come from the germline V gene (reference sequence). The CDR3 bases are TGTGCCAGCAGCTTGGCGCTTTCTTACAATGAGCAGTTCTTC. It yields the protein CASSLALSYNEQFF.

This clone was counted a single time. CDR3 loop: CASSIGTLSGNTIYF. CDR3 DNA sequence: TGTGCCAGTAGTATCGGGACACTCTCTGGAAACACCATATATTTT. The rearrangement uses TRBV19 and TRBJ1-3, with D maybe TRBD1 (6 bases). V was pared by 3 bases and J by 0 bases, with 9 bases between. CDR3 length: 15 residues. CDR1 is LNHDA, CDR2 SQIVND, per germline (reference sequence).

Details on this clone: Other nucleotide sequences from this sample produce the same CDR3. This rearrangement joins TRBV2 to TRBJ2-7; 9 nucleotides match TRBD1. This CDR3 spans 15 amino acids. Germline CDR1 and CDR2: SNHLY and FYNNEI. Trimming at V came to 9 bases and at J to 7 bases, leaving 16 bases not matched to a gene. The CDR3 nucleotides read TGTGCCAGTGGAGGTGGGACAGGGTCGGGGTGGGAGCAGTACTTC. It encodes CASGGGTGSGWEQYF.

CDR3 in DNA: TGCAGCGTTGTAGGCCCGACTAGCGGGTCCTCCTACGAGCAGTACTTC. Its translation is CSVVGPTSGSSYEQYF. The chain employs TRBV29-1 and TRBJ2-7; 10 nucleotides agree with TRBD2. The length of the CDR3 is 16 residues. The trim removed 4 bases at V and 0 bases at J, leaving 9 bases unmatched. The germline gives CDR1 SQVTM, CDR2 ANQGSEA.

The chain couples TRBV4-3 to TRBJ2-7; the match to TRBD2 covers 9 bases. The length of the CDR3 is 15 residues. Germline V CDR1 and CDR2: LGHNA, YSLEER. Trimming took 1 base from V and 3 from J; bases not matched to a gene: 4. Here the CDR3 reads CASSQVGREGYEQYF. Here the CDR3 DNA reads TGCGCCAGCAGCCAAGTCGGGCGGGAGGGCTACGAGCAGTACTTC.

The CDR3 DNA sequence: TGTGCCAGCAGGAAGGGACAGGGAGGCACAGATACGCAGTATTTT. This codes for CASRKGQGGTDTQYF. The V gene is TRBV11-1, the J gene TRBJ2-3; TRBD1 aligns across 9 bases. From germline, CDR1 is SGHAT and CDR2 FQDESV (reference sequence). J was trimmed by 1 base and V by 6 bases; bases with no gene match: 5. The CDR3 consists of 15 residues.

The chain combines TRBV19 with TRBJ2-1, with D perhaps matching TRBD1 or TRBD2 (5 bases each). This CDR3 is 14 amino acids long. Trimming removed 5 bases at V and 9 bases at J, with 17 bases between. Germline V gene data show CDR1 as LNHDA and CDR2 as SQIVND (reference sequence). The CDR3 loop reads CASSHGTRGGEQFF. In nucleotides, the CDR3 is TGTGCCAGTAGTCATGGGACCCGAGGAGGTGAGCAGTTCTTC.

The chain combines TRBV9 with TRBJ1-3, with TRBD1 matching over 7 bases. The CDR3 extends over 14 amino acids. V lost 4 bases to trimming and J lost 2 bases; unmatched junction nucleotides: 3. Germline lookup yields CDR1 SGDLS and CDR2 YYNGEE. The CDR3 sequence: CASSSGTAGNTIYF. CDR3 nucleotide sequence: TGTGCCAGCAGCTCCGGGACAGCTGGAAACACCATATATTTT.

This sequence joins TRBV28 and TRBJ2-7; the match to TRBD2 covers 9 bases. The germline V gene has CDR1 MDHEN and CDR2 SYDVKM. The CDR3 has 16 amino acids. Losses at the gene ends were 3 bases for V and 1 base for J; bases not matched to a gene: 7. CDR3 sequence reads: CASSFLLSGSSYEQYF. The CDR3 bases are TGTGCCAGCAGTTTCCTCCTTAGCGGGAGTTCCTACGAGCAGTACTTC.

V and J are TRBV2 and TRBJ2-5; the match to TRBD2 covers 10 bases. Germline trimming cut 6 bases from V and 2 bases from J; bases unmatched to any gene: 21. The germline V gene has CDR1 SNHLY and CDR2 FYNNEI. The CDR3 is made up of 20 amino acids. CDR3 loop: CASRTRLAGRKQDSQETQYF. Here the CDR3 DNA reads TGTGCCAGCAGAACACGACTAGCGGGTAGGAAGCAGGATTCGCAAGAGACCCAGTACTTC.

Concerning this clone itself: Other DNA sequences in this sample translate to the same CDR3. The CDR3 DNA reads TGTGCCAGCAGTTACCAGGGCGCGGCTGAAGCTTTCTTT. This gives the protein CASSYQGAAEAFF. The genes are TRBV6-5 and TRBJ1-1; tentative D call: TRBD1 (5 bases). V lost 2 bases to trimming and J lost 6 bases, with 10 bases between them. The V gene's germline CDR1 is MNHEY and CDR2 SVGAGI. The CDR3 has 13 amino acids.

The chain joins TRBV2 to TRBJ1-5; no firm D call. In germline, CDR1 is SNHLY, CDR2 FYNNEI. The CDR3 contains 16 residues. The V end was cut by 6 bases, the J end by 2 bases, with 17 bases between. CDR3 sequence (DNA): TGTGCCAGCAGAGGTCTGGCAGGCGGTGGCAATCAGCCCCAGCATTTT. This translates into CASRGLAGGGNQPQHF.

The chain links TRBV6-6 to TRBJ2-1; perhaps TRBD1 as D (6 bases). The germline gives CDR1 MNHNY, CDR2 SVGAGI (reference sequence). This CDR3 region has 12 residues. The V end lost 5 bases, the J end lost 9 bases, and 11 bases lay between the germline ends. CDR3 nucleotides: TGTGCCAGCAGTAGTCAGGGGCTTGAGCAGTTCTTC. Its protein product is CASSSQGLEQFF.

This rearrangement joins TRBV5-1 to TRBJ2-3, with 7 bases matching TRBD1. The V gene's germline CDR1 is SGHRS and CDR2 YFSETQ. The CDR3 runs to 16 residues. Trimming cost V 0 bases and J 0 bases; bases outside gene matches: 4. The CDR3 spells CASSLAGTDSTDTQYF. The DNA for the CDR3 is TGCGCCAGCAGCTTGGCCGGGACAGATAGCACAGATACGCAGTATTTT.

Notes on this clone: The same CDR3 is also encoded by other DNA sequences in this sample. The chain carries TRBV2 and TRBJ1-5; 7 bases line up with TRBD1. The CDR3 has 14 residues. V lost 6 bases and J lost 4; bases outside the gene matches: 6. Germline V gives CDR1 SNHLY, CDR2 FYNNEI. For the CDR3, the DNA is TGTGCCAGCAGCGGACAGGTGGGGAATCAGCCCCAGCATTTT. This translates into CASSGQVGNQPQHF.

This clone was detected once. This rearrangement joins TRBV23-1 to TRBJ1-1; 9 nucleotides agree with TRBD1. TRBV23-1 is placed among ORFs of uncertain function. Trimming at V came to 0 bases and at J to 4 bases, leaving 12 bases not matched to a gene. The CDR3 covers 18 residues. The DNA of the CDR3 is TGCGCCAGCAGTCAATCCTTACCCCCGGGACAGGGAAGCACTGAAGCTTTCTTT. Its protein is CASSQSLPPGQGSTEAFF.

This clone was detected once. CDR3 nucleotide sequence: TGTGCCAGCAGCGCCCGGGGACTAGATGCCAGCGAGCAGTACTTC. Encoded protein: CASSARGLDASEQYF. The V call is TRBV7-2, the J call TRBJ2-7; 8 nucleotides agree with TRBD2. Trimming removed 5 bases from V and 6 bases from J; junction bases left unmatched: 12. CDR1 is SGHTA, CDR2 FQGNSA, per germline. The CDR3 totals 15 residues.

The CDR3 protein is CASSPRQYTDTQYF. The CDR3 bases are TGTGCCAGCAGTCCTAGACAGTACACAGATACGCAGTATTTT. The gene calls are TRBV6-5 and TRBJ2-3; the D gene is possibly TRBD1 (5 bases). The V gene's germline CDR1 is MNHEY and CDR2 SVGAGI. The CDR3 consists of 14 residues. The V gene lost 5 bases and the J gene lost 2 bases, with 11 bases spanning the gap.

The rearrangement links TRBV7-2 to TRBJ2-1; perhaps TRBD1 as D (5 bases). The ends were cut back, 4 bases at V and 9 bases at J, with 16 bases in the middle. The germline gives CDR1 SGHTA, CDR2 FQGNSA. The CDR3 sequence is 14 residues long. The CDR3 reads CASSYPDRRGEQFF. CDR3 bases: TGTGCCAGCAGCTACCCCGACAGACGCGGTGAGCAGTTCTTC.

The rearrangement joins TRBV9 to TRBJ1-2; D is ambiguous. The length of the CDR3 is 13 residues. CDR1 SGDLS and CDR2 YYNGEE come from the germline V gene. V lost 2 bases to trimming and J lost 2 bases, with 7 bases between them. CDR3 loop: CASSVSENYGYTF. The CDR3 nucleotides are TGTGCCAGCAGCGTTTCCGAAAACTATGGCTACACCTTC.

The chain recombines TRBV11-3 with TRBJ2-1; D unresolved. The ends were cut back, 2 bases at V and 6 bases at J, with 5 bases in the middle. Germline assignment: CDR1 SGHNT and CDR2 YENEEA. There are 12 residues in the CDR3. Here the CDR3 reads CASSLHSNEQFF. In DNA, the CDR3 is TGTGCCAGCAGCTTACACAGCAATGAGCAGTTCTTC.